The next 25 T cell receptor beta chains were all read from a single sample in a study of regulatory T cells in long-lasting Graves disease. Indicated time point: persistent/refractory GD, antithyroid drugs over 5 years with positive TRAb. From PBMCs, RNA was extracted and then used to make the TCR library. CDR3 regions were amplified by Arm-PCR using iRepertoire HTBI primers to build TCR beta libraries. A single record per CDR3 protein comes from TCRdb applying MiXCR to the multiplex PCR reads. The data show 350,000 to 450,000 distinct CDR3 sequences, with roughly 20% seen just once and around 30% held by the top ten. Source: peripheral blood mononuclear cells (PBMCs), taken when the disease was refractory, from a patient treated with antithyroid drugs. All receptors derive from a woman between 40 and 50 years old with Graves disease.

This chain uses TRBV29-1 with TRBJ2-7; 8 nucleotides agree with TRBD2. The CDR3 loop spans 18 amino acids. CDR1 and CDR2 (germline): SQVTM, ANQGSEA. V dropped 0 bases and J dropped 1; count of bases not matched to a gene: 14. The CDR3 loop reads CSVEDWDGSGGKSYEQYF. The DNA of the CDR3 is TGCAGCGTTGAAGATTGGGACGGATCGGGGGGGAAATCCTACGAGCAGTACTTC.

This clonotype was counted at least ten times. For the CDR3, the DNA is TGTGCCAGCAGTCCTAAGAGGGGGAGCAATGAAAAACTGTTTTTT. Its translation is CASSPKRGSNEKLFF. V gene TRBV12-3 or TRBV12-4 combines with J gene TRBJ1-4, with D tentatively TRBD1 (6 bases). Deletions cut 5 bases from V and 5 bases from J, with 15 bases between. The CDR3 sequence is 15 residues long.

For this clonotype: A read error may explain this, as a much larger clone is one base away. This sequence joins TRBV28 and TRBJ1-1; tentatively, D is TRBD1 (6 bases). Germline V gene lookup returns CDR1 MDHEN and CDR2 SYDVKM. CDR3 size: 14 residues. The CDR3 region has the DNA TGTGCCCGCAGTCCGGGACAAACGAACACTGAAGCTTTCTTT. Its protein product is CARSPGQTNTEAFF.

The sample holds many counts of this clonotype. One end of the junction does not line up with germline, which may come from a read error. The chain combines TRBV5-1 with TRBJ1-5; D unclear. The CDR3 totals 14 residues. Germline V gene lookup returns CDR1 SGHRS and CDR2 YFSETQ. Written as DNA, the CDR3 is TGTGCCAGCAGTTTAGGCAGCTTTAATCAGCCCCAGCATTTT. It specifies CASSLGSFNQPQHF.

As to this clonotype: A much larger clonotype is one base distant, so this may be a read error. The J gene is TRBJ1-4, the V gene TRBV5-8; D is unclear. Germline CDR1 reads SGHTS; CDR2 reads YDEGEE. The V end was cut by 5 bases, the J end by 3 bases, with 8 bases between. The CDR3 length is 13 residues. The CDR3 is CASRRHPNEKLFF. In DNA, the CDR3 is TGTGCCAGCAGGCGCCACCCTAATGAAAAACTGTTTTTT.

This clonotype was counted at least ten times. This chain's CDR3 is CASSLGGYWTHEQYF. Here the CDR3 DNA reads TGTGCCAGCAGTTTAGGAGGGTACTGGACCCACGAGCAGTACTTC. The chain uses TRBV28 and TRBJ2-7, with D possibly matching TRBD2 (6 bases). The germline CDR1 and CDR2 sequences are MDHEN and SYDVKM. Deletions cut 2 bases from V and 5 bases from J, with 16 bases between. This CDR3 region has 15 residues.

This clonotype turned up a few times. The rearrangement joins TRBV6-5 to TRBJ2-1; D possibly corresponds to TRBD2 (5 bases). This CDR3 is 19 amino acids long. Germline CDR1 reads MNHEY; CDR2 reads SVGAGI. V lost 0 bases and J 0 bases, leaving 18 bases between the germline ends. The DNA of the CDR3 is TGTGCCAGCAGTTACTCGCCCGCGCCTAGCACGAGCTCCTACAATGAGCAGTTCTTC. This codes for CASSYSPAPSTSSYNEQFF.

This clonotype occurred many times. The rearrangement uses TRBV30 and TRBJ2-5, with D possibly TRBD2 on 5 matching bases. V gave up 0 bases and J gave up 2 bases, with 10 bases separating them. Germline CDR1 and CDR2: GTSNPN and SVGIG (reference sequence). This CDR3 has 14 amino acids. CDR3 nucleotide sequence: TGTGCCTGGAGTGTATTCTGGGAGCAAGAGACCCAGTACTTC. Translated: CAWSVFWEQETQYF.

This clonotype came up many times. The chain uses TRBV19 and TRBJ1-5; no firm D call. This CDR3 contains 15 residues. Germline assignment: CDR1 LNHDA and CDR2 SQIVND (reference sequence). The ends were cut back, 3 bases at V and 0 bases at J, with 9 bases in the middle. The CDR3 DNA reads TGTGCCAGTAGTATCTTGTCACCTAGCAATCAGCCCCAGCATTTT. Protein: CASSILSPSNQPQHF.

This clonotype came up many times. This chain uses TRBV6-1 with TRBJ1-5; D uncertain. Germline lookup yields CDR1 MNHNS and CDR2 SASEGT. This CDR3 is built from 11 residues. V was trimmed by 6 bases and J by 4 bases, leaving 4 bases between them. CDR3 in amino acids: CASRANQPQHF. The CDR3 DNA follows: TGTGCCAGCAGGGCGAATCAGCCCCAGCATTTT.

The chain combines TRBV5-5 with TRBJ2-5, with 8 bases lining up with TRBD1. With V trimmed by 3 bases and J by 2 bases, 6 bases remained unmatched. Germline values: CDR1 SGHKS, CDR2 YYEKEE (reference sequence). The CDR3 runs to 15 residues. CDR3 DNA sequence: TGTGCCAGCAGCTACCGGGACAGGAGGCAAGAGACCCAGTACTTC. Translation: CASSYRDRRQETQYF.

This clonotype occurred many times. CDR3 sequence reads: CASSSSGTALYEQYF. DNA of the CDR3: TGTGCCAGCAGTTCCTCAGGGACGGCACTCTACGAGCAGTACTTC. The chain combines TRBV28 with TRBJ2-7; D possibly matches TRBD1 or TRBD2 (5 bases each). Trimming removed 4 bases from V and 3 bases from J, with 16 bases in between. The CDR3 has 15 amino acids. The V gene's germline CDR1 is MDHEN and CDR2 SYDVKM.

V gene TRBV2 combines with J gene TRBJ2-3; D gene ambiguous. The CDR3 sequence is 12 residues long. V lost 3 bases to trimming and J lost 6 bases, with 7 bases between them. CDR1 and CDR2 (germline): SNHLY, FYNNEI. The CDR3 reads CASSETEDTQYF. The CDR3 coding sequence is TGTGCCAGCAGTGAGACCGAGGATACGCAGTATTTT.

The genes are TRBV2 and TRBJ1-1; unclear D gene. With 6 bases removed from V and 4 bases from J, the gap between germline ends came to 12 bases. Germline-derived CDR1 and CDR2 are SNHLY and FYNNEI. This CDR3 contains 13 residues. The DNA of the CDR3 is TGTGCCAGCAGACCCAGTTTCCCCACTGAAGCTTTCTTT. Protein: CASRPSFPTEAFF. The full variable domain, rest sourced from reference TRBV2 and TRBJ1-1, is EPEVTQTPSHQVTQMGQEVILRCVPISNHLYFYWYRQILGQKVEFLVSFYNNEISEKSEIFDDQFSVERPDGSNFTLKIRSTKLEDSAMYFCASRPSFPTEAFFGQGTRLTVV.

The rearrangement uses TRBV12-3 or TRBV12-4 and TRBJ1-2, with TRBD1 as a possible D gene (6 bases). The CDR3 sequence is 18 residues long. Trimming shortened V by 5 bases and J by 2 bases, and 24 bases separated the two germline ends. As DNA, the CDR3 is TGTGCCAGCAGTCCTCCCGTACCGTTTAGGACAGAAAACTATGGCTACACCTTC. The encoded protein is CASSPPVPFRTENYGYTF.

This clonotype was counted ten times or more. This chain uses TRBV6-1 with TRBJ1-5; 7 nucleotides line up with TRBD1. CDR3 length equals 17 residues. Looked up from germline, CDR1 is MNHNS and CDR2 is SASEGT. The ends lost 7 bases at V and 0 bases at J; junction bases unmatched: 12. The CDR3 nucleotides read TGTGCCAGCAAGGTCTCAGGGGGGAGGAATAGCAATCAGCCCCAGCATTTT. It translates to CASKVSGGRNSNQPQHF.

This clonotype appeared a few times. The chain has TRBV20-1 and TRBJ1-1; D unclear. The V gene's germline CDR1 is DFQATT and CDR2 SNEGSKA (reference sequence). V was trimmed by 1 base and J by 5 bases, leaving 14 bases between them. The CDR3 is 14 residues long. The CDR3 DNA reads TGCAGTGCTAGAGTTCAGATCATTCAAACTGAAGCTTTCTTT. This sequence encodes CSARVQIIQTEAFF.

The sample holds a few counts of this clonotype. This chain uses TRBV7-9 with TRBJ2-2; 7 bases fit TRBD1. CDR1 and CDR2 from the germline V gene are SEHNR and FQNEAQ (reference sequence). The CDR3 has 13 amino acids. V dropped 4 bases and J dropped 6; count of bases not matched to a gene: 2. The CDR3 reads CASSWTGAGELFF. The CDR3 DNA sequence: TGTGCCAGCAGCTGGACAGGTGCCGGGGAGCTGTTTTTT.

Regarding this clonotype: A much more abundant neighbour one base away suggests this may be a read error. The chain recombines TRBV11-2 with TRBJ1-1, with unresolved D. CDR1 and CDR2 (germline): SGHAT, FQNNGV. The CDR3 sequence is 12 residues long. V dropped 5 bases and J dropped 9 bases, with 13 bases sitting between them. For the CDR3, the DNA is TGTGCCAGCAGCGCGACCCGGGTCCAAGCTTTCTTT. Translation gives CASSATRVQAFF. The complete variable domain, with remaining parts taken from reference TRBV11-2 and TRBJ1-1, reads EAGVAQSPRYKIIEKRQSVAFWCNPISGHATLYWYQQILGQGPKLLIQFQNNGVVDDSQLPKDRFSAERLKGVDSTLKIQPAKLEDSAVYLCASSATRVQAFFGQGTRLTVV.

J is TRBJ1-5 and V is TRBV6-2 or TRBV6-3; 7 nucleotides agree with TRBD1. After removal of 7 bases from V and 0 bases from J, the junction contained 6 bases not matched to a gene. Germline-derived CDR1 and CDR2 are MNHEY and SVGEGT. This CDR3 is 15 amino acids long. In nucleotides, the CDR3 is TGTGCCAGCAAGTACACAGGGGATAGCAATCAGCCCCAGCATTTT. Protein product: CASKYTGDSNQPQHF.

The J gene is TRBJ2-1, the V gene TRBV5-1; D gene unclear. Germline loops: CDR1 SGHRS, CDR2 YFSETQ. The length of the CDR3 is 14 residues. The ends were cut back, 2 bases at V and 0 bases at J, with 6 bases in the middle. This chain's CDR3 is CASSFKSSYNEQFF. The CDR3 nucleotides read TGCGCCAGCAGCTTCAAGAGCTCCTACAATGAGCAGTTCTTC.

The rearrangement uses TRBV7-2 and TRBJ2-7, with D tentatively TRBD2 (5 bases). V lost 5 bases, J lost 3 bases, and 35 bases lay in between. CDR3 length: 21 amino acids. Germline V CDR1 and CDR2: SGHTA, FQGNSA. CDR3 coding DNA: TGTGCCAGCAGCCTTAGTTCCCGCGGGCATAGATACTATGACAATTTCTACGAGCAGTACTTC. Its translation: CASSLSSRGHRYYDNFYEQYF.

This clonotype has a handful of counts. The V and J genes are TRBV19 and TRBJ1-1, with D hard to call. Germline loops: CDR1 LNHDA, CDR2 SQIVND (reference sequence). Deletions cut 7 bases from V and 6 bases from J, with 15 bases between. The CDR3 consists of 13 residues. The CDR3, as DNA: TGTGCCAGTAACCTTCGGGTCGGCGCTGAAGCTTTCTTT. It specifies CASNLRVGAEAFF.

This clonotype was recorded at least ten times. The genes are TRBV28 and TRBJ1-1; D gene uncertain. The CDR3 sequence is 14 residues long. Trimming shortened V by 2 bases and J by 2 bases, and 9 bases separated the two germline ends. CDR1 and CDR2 from the germline V gene are MDHEN and SYDVKM. This CDR3 reads CASSLRAGNTEAFF. Here the CDR3 DNA reads TGTGCCAGCAGTTTAAGGGCGGGAAACACTGAAGCTTTCTTT.

The chain is built from TRBV29-1 and TRBJ2-3; a possible D gene is TRBD2 (6 bases). V lost 6 bases, J lost 1 base, and 20 bases lay in between. The CDR3 is 16 residues long. CDR1 SQVTM and CDR2 ANQGSEA come from the germline V gene. The CDR3 DNA is TGCAGCGTCGCCATGATGGCGGGAAGGGGCACAGATACGCAGTATTTT. This translates into CSVAMMAGRGTDTQYF.